The 25 T cell receptor beta chains below were found in one sample sequenced in a study of early T cells in non-severe SARS-CoV-2 infection. TCRdb passed the 5' RACE reads through MiXCR, listing each CDR3 protein once. This table has about 60,000 distinct CDR3 sequences, around 12% appearing once. Sequenced sample: whole blood. These receptors were collected from an adult who was a healthcare worker with PCR-confirmed SARS-CoV-2 infection or an uninfected control (not recorded which).

This clonotype occurred a few times. The V call is TRBV27, the J call TRBJ2-3; the match to TRBD1 covers 7 bases. After removal of 5 bases from V and 8 bases from J, the junction contained 10 bases not matched to a gene. CDR1 MNHEY and CDR2 SMNVEV come from the germline V gene (reference sequence). CDR3 length equals 14 residues. The CDR3 here is CASSPPYRGLTQYF. The CDR3 nucleotides are TGTGCCAGCAGTCCACCCTACAGGGGTCTTACGCAGTATTTT.

The chain employs TRBV14 and TRBJ2-4; possibly TRBD2 for D (6 bases). With 3 bases removed from V and 0 bases from J, the gap between germline ends came to 12 bases. Germline CDR1 and CDR2: SGHDN and FVKESK. The CDR3 extends over 16 amino acids. In nucleotides, the CDR3 is TGTGCCAGCAGCCATCGACCGGGACTAGCCAAAAACATTCAGTACTTC. This gives the protein CASSHRPGLAKNIQYF.

This clonotype has ten or more counts. The chain has TRBV27 and TRBJ1-3; D unresolved. CDR1 and CDR2 (germline): MNHEY, SMNVEV (reference sequence). The V end lost 5 bases, the J end lost 0 bases, and 11 bases lay between the germline ends. CDR3 length: 15 amino acids. The CDR3 loop is CASSRGRFSGNTIYF. The CDR3 DNA sequence: TGTGCCAGCAGTCGTGGACGGTTCTCTGGAAACACCATATATTTT.

This chain links TRBV7-2 with TRBJ2-1; D might be TRBD1 (5 bases). Germline V gene data show CDR1 as SGHTA and CDR2 as FQGNSA. Trimming took 5 bases from V and 4 from J, leaving 9 bases between them. This CDR3 region has 13 residues. The CDR3 region is CASSPRAYNEQFF. The CDR3 DNA reads TGTGCCAGCAGCCCCAGGGCATACAATGAGCAGTTCTTC.

In its sample, this clonotype was seen a few times. The chain employs TRBV28 and TRBJ2-3, with D perhaps matching TRBD2 (6 bases). The CDR3 runs to 17 residues. Trimming cost V 7 bases and J 4 bases, with 24 bases left between them. Germline CDR1 reads MDHEN; CDR2 reads SYDVKM. The CDR3 here is CASNLDGSRLGADTQYF. The CDR3, as DNA: TGTGCCAGCAATCTCGACGGGAGCCGGCTTGGCGCAGATACGCAGTATTTT.

At least ten counts were recorded for this clonotype. The genes are TRBV7-3 and TRBJ2-1; TRBD2 agrees at 9 bases. Germline loops: CDR1 SGHTA, CDR2 FQGTGA. The V and J ends lost 5 bases and 6 bases, in that order; junction bases with no gene match: 8. The CDR3 runs 15 residues. The CDR3 reads CASSTYAREGNEQFF. CDR3 DNA: TGTGCCAGCAGCACCTATGCGCGGGAGGGCAATGAGCAGTTCTTC.

This clonotype has a handful of counts. This rearrangement joins TRBV18 to TRBJ2-1, with 7 bases aligning to TRBD2. The V gene end was trimmed by 3 bases and the J gene end by 7 bases; junction bases not matched to a gene: 6. The CDR3 runs to 14 residues. CDR1 and CDR2 from the germline V gene are KGHSH and LQKENI. The CDR3 DNA follows: TGTGCCAGCTCACCGAGGGAGGGTCGGAATGAGCAGTTCTTC. This gives the protein CASSPREGRNEQFF.

The rearrangement joins TRBV3-1 to TRBJ2-7; D may be TRBD2 (6 bases). CDR3 length: 13 amino acids. Germline lookup yields CDR1 LGHDT and CDR2 YNNKEL (reference sequence). V gave up 5 bases and J gave up 4 bases, with 12 bases separating them. The DNA of the CDR3 is TGTGCCAGCAGCTTGGGACTGACGTACGAGCAGTACTTC. As protein: CASSLGLTYEQYF.

This clonotype has a count of ten or more. This chain links TRBV12-3 or TRBV12-4 with TRBJ2-7; 14 nucleotides agree with TRBD2. Unmatched junction bases numbered 8, after V lost 5 bases and J lost 11 bases. The CDR3 contains 14 residues. CDR3 coding DNA: TGTGCCAGCAGTGACATTGGGACTAGCGGGAGCAAGTACTTC. Encoded protein: CASSDIGTSGSKYF.

The table lists this clonotype with many counts. This chain joins TRBV27 and TRBJ1-4, with 8 bases that match TRBD1. CDR3 length: 17 amino acids. Germline CDR1 is MNHEY and CDR2 is SMNVEV (reference sequence). After removal of 2 bases from V and 0 bases from J, the junction contained 5 bases not matched to a gene. CDR3 protein: CASSLAGTGTTNEKLFF. The CDR3 DNA sequence: TGTGCCAGCAGTTTAGCTGGGACAGGAACAACTAATGAAAAACTGTTTTTT.

This clonotype was observed a handful of times. J is TRBJ2-5 and V is TRBV5-1, with TRBD2 as a possible D gene (6 bases). Germline values: CDR1 SGHRS, CDR2 YFSETQ. The CDR3 totals 13 residues. V shed 3 bases and J shed 4 bases, with 10 bases lying between them. The CDR3 here is CASSSLGGETQYF. The CDR3 DNA reads as TGCGCCAGCAGCTCCCTGGGAGGAGAGACCCAGTACTTC.

This clonotype was recorded many times. V is TRBV29-1 and J is TRBJ2-5; no definite D call. The CDR3 consists of 14 residues. Germline loops: CDR1 SQVTM, CDR2 ANQGSEA. The V end was cut by 3 bases, the J end by 5 bases, with 16 bases between. The CDR3 nucleotides are TGCAGCGTTGAGTGGCATCGTCCCCCGGAGACCCAGTACTTC. Encoded protein: CSVEWHRPPETQYF.

The chain is built from TRBV7-6 and TRBJ2-3; 10 positions match TRBD2. Looked up from germline, CDR1 is SGHVS and CDR2 is FNYEAQ. CDR3 length equals 14 residues. V lost 5 bases and J lost 1; bases outside the gene matches: 0. For the CDR3, the DNA is TGTGCCAGCAGCGGGACTAGCGGCACAGATACGCAGTATTTT. It translates to CASSGTSGTDTQYF. Looking up the rest from reference TRBV7-6 and TRBJ2-3 gives the full variable domain: GAGVSQSPRYKVTKRGQDVALRCDPISGHVSLYWYRQALGQGPEFLTYFNYEAQQDKSGLPNDRFSAERPEGSISTLTIQRTEQRDSAMYRCASSGTSGTDTQYFGPGTRLTVL.

This clonotype appeared a few times. The V and J genes are TRBV28 and TRBJ2-3; 8 nucleotides line up with TRBD2. CDR1 and CDR2 from the germline V gene are MDHEN and SYDVKM. J was trimmed by 3 bases and V by 10 bases; bases with no gene match: 6. There are 13 residues in the CDR3. The CDR3 DNA reads TGTGCCACCACCGCTAGCGGGACAGATACGCAGTATTTT. It is translated as CATTASGTDTQYF.

This clonotype was counted only a few times. The chain couples TRBV28 to TRBJ1-1; D not certain. Germline loops: CDR1 MDHEN, CDR2 SYDVKM. The CDR3 loop spans 15 amino acids. With 1 base removed from V and 1 base from J, the gap between germline ends came to 10 bases. DNA for the CDR3: TGTGCCAGCAGTTTATCGGCAGTTGCGAACACTGAAGCTTTCTTT. Translation: CASSLSAVANTEAFF.

The genes are TRBV6-8 and TRBJ1-6; D is unclear. Germline CDR1 and CDR2: MNHGY and SAAAGT. CDR3 length: 13 amino acids. V dropped 6 bases and J dropped 10 bases, with 13 bases sitting between them. CDR3 region: CASRSGVGSPLHF. CDR3 coding DNA: TGTGCCAGCAGATCCGGGGTGGGATCACCCCTCCACTTT.

In its sample, this clonotype was seen a few times. The chain is built from TRBV27 and TRBJ2-1, with D perhaps TRBD2 (5 bases). V lost 3 bases to trimming and J lost 8 bases, with 11 bases between them. CDR3 length: 13 residues. Germline V lookup: CDR1 MNHEY, CDR2 SMNVEV (reference sequence). CDR3 sequence reads: CASSFGSLDEQFF. In DNA, the CDR3 is TGTGCCAGCAGTTTTGGGAGCCTCGATGAGCAGTTCTTC.

The chain has TRBV4-2 and TRBJ2-1; D not resolved. The CDR3 runs to 12 residues. V gave up 2 bases and J gave up 9 bases, with 8 bases separating them. CDR1 and CDR2 (germline): LGHNA, YNFKEQ. CDR3 in DNA: TGTGCCAGCAGCCAACCCCTAGGTGAGCAGTTCTTC. Protein: CASSQPLGEQFF.

The rearrangement joins TRBV28 to TRBJ2-7; TRBD1 aligns across 9 bases. V lost 6 bases and J lost 7; bases outside the gene matches: 13. Germline values: CDR1 MDHEN, CDR2 SYDVKM. This CDR3 contains 15 residues. CDR3 residues: CASSLTGTGYWEQYF. The CDR3 nucleotides are TGTGCCAGCAGCCTAACCGGGACAGGGTATTGGGAGCAGTACTTC.

The chain employs TRBV29-1 and TRBJ1-2, with D maybe TRBD1 (6 bases). Looked up from germline, CDR1 is SQVTM and CDR2 is ANQGSEA. The V and J ends lost 4 bases and 4 bases respectively, with 22 bases between them. The CDR3 totals 16 residues. In DNA form, the CDR3 reads TGCAGCGTTGGAACGTATGCACAGGGAAGTAGCTATGGCTACACCTTC. This sequence encodes CSVGTYAQGSSYGYTF.

V gene TRBV7-9 combines with J gene TRBJ2-1; 7 nucleotides match TRBD1. Germline loops: CDR1 SEHNR, CDR2 FQNEAQ (reference sequence). V dropped 5 bases and J dropped 10; count of bases not matched to a gene: 14. The CDR3 spans 15 residues. CDR3 coding DNA: TGTGCCAGCAGCCGGGACAGCGACCCCGTCTGGGAGCAGTTCTTC. This sequence encodes CASSRDSDPVWEQFF.

V gene TRBV3-1 combines with J gene TRBJ2-1; 9 bases are shared with TRBD2. Trimming took 7 bases from V and 9 from J; bases not matched to a gene: 10. CDR1 is LGHDT, CDR2 YNNKEL, per germline (reference sequence). The CDR3 is made up of 14 amino acids. The CDR3, as DNA: TGTGCCAGCAACAATGCGGGAGGGAATGGTGAGCAGTTCTTC. Translating gives CASNNAGGNGEQFF.

This chain joins TRBV18 and TRBJ1-5; D remains ambiguous. Between the trimmed V and J ends, which lost 2 bases and 2 bases, there was a span of 13 bases. This CDR3 is 16 amino acids long. Germline CDR1 and CDR2: KGHSH and LQKENI. Written as DNA, the CDR3 is TGTGCCAGCTCACCAGAGACCTTATGGGGCAATCAGCCCCAGCATTTT. It codes for CASSPETLWGNQPQHF.

As for this clonotype: This clone may be a read error of a much larger clone one base away. J is TRBJ2-7 and V is TRBV20-1, with 11 bases that match TRBD2. The CDR3 is 14 residues long. Germline CDR1 and CDR2: DFQATT and SNEGSKA (reference sequence). V gave up 0 bases and J gave up 5 bases; unmatched junction bases: 3. In DNA form, the CDR3 reads TGCAGTGCTAGAGATGCACTAGCGGGAGACGAGCAGTACTTC. It encodes CSARDALAGDEQYF.

This clonotype showed up just a few times. The chain combines TRBV11-2 with TRBJ2-1; 10 bases map to TRBD2. The J segment lost 3 bases and the V segment lost 5 bases, leaving 4 bases of the junction unmatched. The CDR3 is 15 residues long. Germline CDR1 is SGHAT and CDR2 is FQNNGV. CDR3 residues: CASSRTSGNYNEQFF. The CDR3 DNA sequence: TGTGCCAGCAGCCGAACTAGCGGGAACTACAATGAGCAGTTCTTC.